Included here is one T cell receptor beta chain sequence, with context. The antigen is unknown. The TRB cDNA libraries were prepared by 5' RACE with UMI labels. Using the 5' RACE reads, TCRdb records one entry per CDR3 protein without DNA. The sample is made up of 46,000 or so distinct CDR3 sequences, and the top ten hold approximately 1.4% of it. The germline V gene has CDR1 LGHDT and CDR2 YNNKEL (reference sequence). This CDR3 comprises 16 residues. The record originates from a study of CXCR3-negative and CXCR3-positive naive CD8 T cells. Study observations and caveats: Memory CD8+ T cell repertoires were far less diverse than both naive subsets. Whereas memory cells differed, naive CXCR3-negative and CXCR3-positive cells shared similar TRBV-TRBJ usage.

The chain has TRBV3-1 and TRBJ2-6. This clonotype originated in a human donor in good health. Some clones in this sample may be carry-over from other donors' samples. The sample was naive CXCR3- CD8+ T cells from blood. Subset: CD45RO-CCR7+CD27+CD95- naive CD8+ T cells lacking CXCR3 (TNR3-). The CDR3 protein is CASSQDPFSGANVLTF.